Described below is a single T cell receptor beta chain sequence and its context. Its antigen is currently unknown. The test was conducted at deep level. As processed by the authors: Junction-only sequences without quality scores were provided by ImmunoSEQ, so filtering was different. Clones were read by immunoSEQ multiplex PCR, and TCRdb kept only the in-frame ones, dropping some. V and J calls and clone size are as listed in that table; D and trimming were resolved from the DNA. The data contain 2 million to 3 million clones, approximately 93% of them seen just once; the ten biggest clones take up about 0.39%. There were only Caucasian adults among the donors, and all lived in Nashville, Tennessee. The CDR3 is made up of 14 amino acids. CDR1 is SGHRS, CDR2 YFSETQ, per germline. V was clipped by 1 base and J by 5 bases, with 10 bases between them. This sample was included in a study of shared clonotypes between healthy human individuals.

Study-wide results and caveats: Limited genetic and exposure-history diversity came from having few donors.

The sample consisted of naive CD4+ T cells from PBMCs. The subset here: CD45RA+ positively selected. This chain uses TRBV5-1 with TRBJ2-4, with D possibly called TRBD1 or TRBD2 (6 bases each). The sequence was obtained from a man aged 18 to 30 in good health. Some clones in this sample may be carry-over from other donors' samples. The DNA for the CDR3 is TGCGCCAGCAGCTTGCTAGGGGGGCAAAACATTCAGTACTTC. It is translated as CASSLLGGQNIQYF.